This T cell receptor (beta chain) derives from a study of cytomegalovirus exposure and HLA in healthy donors. Background on the study: The Caucasian-associated ancestry cluster held 65% to 90% of roughly 400 genotyped donors. General study results and limits: Among the CMV-associated chains, three were confirmed in vitro as specific for CMV antigens. For most subjects, TCR beta sequences were reported to predict HLA-A and HLA-B alleles with accuracy.

This CDR3 comprises 12 residues. Germline CDR1 is LNHDA and CDR2 is SQIVND (reference sequence). With 10 bases removed from V and 10 bases from J, the gap between germline ends came to 17 bases. Donors were nominally healthy when sampled, though unrecorded immune exposures were likely. With respect to this clone: Antigen unknown.

Primers for the PCR totalled 60 Vbeta and 13 Jbeta. Data came from immunoSEQ multiplex PCR; TCRdb stores just in-frame clones and leaves some out. The sample contains approximately 59,000 clones, 62% of which appear only once. J is TRBJ1-5 and V is TRBV19; D might be TRBD1 (6 bases). Sequenced: PBMCs. This TCR came from a man aged 25-45 years in good health and CMV-seronegative. Here the CDR3 reads CATDSETGPQHF. Written as DNA, the CDR3 is TGTGCCACGGACAGTGAAACCGGACCCCAGCATTTT.